What follows are 15 T cell receptor beta chains derived from one specimen sequenced in a study of cytomegalovirus exposure and HLA in healthy donors (dated by TCRdb to the late 2010s). Library prep was done by the immunoSEQ multiplex PCR assay. A mixture of 60 forward primers for TCR Vbeta segments and 13 reverse primers for TCR Jbeta segments was used in the multiplex PCR. Not all clones reach the TCRdb copy of this immuneACCESS table, which keeps in-frame sequences only. Checked studies attribute under half of the gap to unresolved V genes and leave the rest unexplained. The sample's clone listing holds approximately 30,000 clones. Around 1.9% of the sample comes from the top ten. Source material: PBMCs. These receptors all come from a woman between 40 and 50 years old in good health and CMV-seropositive.

This chain uses TRBV28 with TRBJ2-5; 7 nucleotides line up with TRBD1. This CDR3 contains 14 residues. Per germline, CDR1 MDHEN and CDR2 SYDVKM. The V gene end was trimmed by 5 bases and the J gene end by 2 bases; junction bases not matched to a gene: 5. CDR3 sequence (DNA): TGTGCCAGCAGTACTCGGGACAGACAAGAGACCCAGTACTTC. As protein: CASSTRDRQETQYF.

This chain connects TRBV7-3 to TRBJ2-7, with a tentative D call TRBD2 (6 bases). The V gene's germline CDR1 is SGHTA and CDR2 FQGTGA. The CDR3 extends over 15 amino acids. V was pared by 2 bases and J by 3 bases, with 14 bases between. CDR3 in amino acids: CASSLFAGPGYEQYF. CDR3 nucleotide sequence: TGTGCCAGCAGCTTATTTGCGGGGCCAGGCTACGAGCAGTACTTC.

For the CDR3, the DNA is TGCGCCAGCAGCCTTTTATTAGGACAGGGTAGGGCTTCCGAGCAGTACTTC. As protein: CASSLLLGQGRASEQYF. V usage is TRBV5-1 and J usage is TRBJ2-7, with 8 positions matching TRBD1. This CDR3 has 17 residues. Germline V gene data show CDR1 as SGHRS and CDR2 as YFSETQ. The junction had 18 bases not matched to a gene; V was cut back by 4 bases and J by 6 bases.

The chain recombines TRBV4-1 with TRBJ1-1, with D perhaps matching TRBD1 (6 bases). From germline, CDR1 is MGHRA and CDR2 YSYEKL. The V and J ends lost 4 bases and 0 bases respectively, with 18 bases between them. The CDR3 is 17 residues long. The CDR3 bases are TGCGCCAGCAGCCCTGTGGGGGGGGGCGGCATGAACACTGAAGCTTTCTTT. Protein product: CASSPVGGGGMNTEAFF.

J is TRBJ1-1 and V is TRBV5-1; a possible D gene is TRBD1 (6 bases). Germline assignment: CDR1 SGHRS and CDR2 YFSETQ. The CDR3 contains 15 residues. Trimming took off 4 bases at V and 7 bases at J, with 20 bases between the two ends. Written as DNA, the CDR3 is TGCGCCAGCAGCACTGGACAGTATAAGGGTGATGAAGCTTTCTTT. Translation: CASSTGQYKGDEAFF.

The chain is built from TRBV5-1 and TRBJ1-4; no reliable D call. The CDR3 is made up of 15 amino acids. CDR1 is SGHRS and CDR2 is YFSETQ in the germline V gene. With 0 bases removed from V and 6 bases from J, the gap between germline ends came to 12 bases. This chain's CDR3 is CASSLVPVPDEKLFF. CDR3 in DNA: TGCGCCAGCAGCTTGGTCCCCGTCCCCGATGAAAAACTGTTTTTT.

V is TRBV10-3 and J is TRBJ2-1, with a possible D match to TRBD2 (5 bases). Germline lookup yields CDR1 ENHRY and CDR2 SYGVKD. The CDR3 covers 12 residues. The V end lost 10 bases, the J end lost 7 bases, and 14 bases lay between the germline ends. In DNA form, the CDR3 reads TGTGCCACTAGCCTTGGGGTAAATGAGCAGTTCTTC. Translated, it gives CATSLGVNEQFF.

The chain joins TRBV27 to TRBJ2-6; 7 bases agree with TRBD1. Germline V gene data show CDR1 as MNHEY and CDR2 as SMNVEV (reference sequence). Trimming removed 2 bases from V and 2 bases from J; junction bases left unmatched: 0. CDR3 length: 15 residues. The CDR3 bases are TGTGCCAGCAGTTTAAGGGGGCCTGGGGCCAACGTCCTGACTTTC. Residues: CASSLRGPGANVLTF. Variable domain in full (rest from reference TRBV27 and TRBJ2-6): EAQVTQNPRYLITVTGKKLTVTCSQNMNHEYMSWYRQDPGLGLRQIYYSMNVEVTDKGDVPEGYKVSRKEKRNFPLILESPSPNQTSLYFCASSLRGPGANVLTFGAGSRLTVL.

The rearrangement uses TRBV4-3 and TRBJ2-4; D remains unclear. V lost 0 bases and J 1 base, leaving 13 bases between the germline ends. This CDR3 comprises 17 residues. Germline CDR1 LGHNA, CDR2 YSLEER. CDR3 bases: TGCGCCAGCAGCCAAGATCTAGGCCCTGGGGCCAAAAACATTCAGTACTTC. Its translation: CASSQDLGPGAKNIQYF.

The rearrangement joins TRBV29-1 to TRBJ1-1; 8 nucleotides line up with TRBD1. With V trimmed by 7 bases and J by 1 base, 5 bases remained unmatched. From germline, CDR1 is SQVTM and CDR2 ANQGSEA. The CDR3 runs to 13 residues. This chain's CDR3 is CSAYRGWNTEAFF. CDR3 DNA: TGCAGCGCCTACAGGGGGTGGAACACTGAAGCTTTCTTT. The full variable domain, in which reference TRBV29-1 and TRBJ1-1 provide the parts outside the CDR3, is SAVISQKPSRDICQRGTSLTIQCQVDSQVTMMFWYRQQPGQSLTLIATANQGSEATYESGFVIDKFPISRPNLTFSTLTVSNMSPEDSSIYLCSAYRGWNTEAFFGQGTRLTVV.

The chain recombines TRBV9 with TRBJ2-2; D remains unclear. The CDR3 totals 14 residues. The V and J ends lost 0 bases and 5 bases respectively, with 8 bases between them. CDR1 is SGDLS, CDR2 YYNGEE, per germline. CDR3 region: CASSVAVETGELFF. The CDR3 nucleotides read TGTGCCAGCAGCGTAGCGGTGGAGACCGGGGAGCTGTTTTTT.

The V call is TRBV7-9, the J call TRBJ2-1, with 7 bases fitting TRBD2. V lost 11 bases, J lost 2 bases, and 12 bases stayed unmatched. Per germline, CDR1 SEHNR and CDR2 FQNEAQ (reference sequence). CDR3 length equals 15 residues. CDR3 coding DNA: TGTGCCTTTTCTGGGGGGGGAGGGACCTACAATGAGCAGTTCTTC. Translation: CAFSGGGGTYNEQFF.

V usage is TRBV7-2 and J usage is TRBJ1-3; D remains ambiguous. The V and J ends lost 1 base and 4 bases respectively, with 17 bases between them. The germline CDR1 and CDR2 sequences are SGHTA and FQGNSA. The CDR3 sequence is 17 residues long. In DNA, the CDR3 is TGTGCCAGCAGCTTAGGTAGAGGTTCAAGTGCAGGAAACACCATATATTTT. Encoded protein: CASSLGRGSSAGNTIYF.

The chain joins TRBV11-2 to TRBJ1-3; TRBD1 is a possible D gene (5 bases). V shed 3 bases and J shed 0 bases, with 9 bases lying between them. Germline CDR1 is SGHAT and CDR2 is FQNNGV. The CDR3 is made up of 15 amino acids. The CDR3 protein is CASSFLRGSGNTIYF. As DNA, the CDR3 is TGTGCCAGCAGCTTCTTAAGGGGCTCTGGAAACACCATATATTTT.

J is TRBJ2-1 and V is TRBV7-9; 10 bases are a match to TRBD1. The CDR3 sequence is 14 residues long. Germline V lookup: CDR1 SEHNR, CDR2 FQNEAQ (reference sequence). The V segment lost 8 bases and the J segment 6 bases; nucleotides outside the gene matches: 7. CDR3 coding DNA: TGTGCCAGCCTGGCGGGACAGGGGTTCAATGAGCAGTTCTTC. Its translation is CASLAGQGFNEQFF. The full variable domain, with the rest looked up from reference TRBV7-9 and TRBJ2-1, is DTGVSQNPRHKITKRGQNVTFRCDPISEHNRLYWYRQTLGQGPEFLTYFQNEAQLEKSRLLSDRFSAERPKGSFSTLEIQRTEQGDSAMYLCASLAGQGFNEQFFGPGTRLTVL.